The sequence of this TCR beta chain was determined in a study of T cell changes during pregnancy in multiple sclerosis. This clone was counted once. At one of its ends the junction is not consistent with the germline gene, which may arise from a read error. Sequenced by immunoSEQ multiplex PCR; TCRdb stores in-frame clones only, minus some. This sample has tens of thousands of clones, with around 90% found just once. Germline V gives CDR1 SNHLY, CDR2 FYNNEI. The CDR3 loop spans 13 amino acids. The chain couples TRBV2 to TRBJ2-5; D is perhaps TRBD2 (6 bases). Sequences were derived from CD8+ T cells from peripheral blood mononuclear cells, sampled before pregnancy. This receptor was obtained from a female donor with multiple sclerosis, enrolled in a pregnancy study. Here the CDR3 reads CASRDSRETSPHF. CDR3 DNA sequence: TGTGCCAGCAGAGACAGTCGGGAGACCTCCCCTCACTTC.